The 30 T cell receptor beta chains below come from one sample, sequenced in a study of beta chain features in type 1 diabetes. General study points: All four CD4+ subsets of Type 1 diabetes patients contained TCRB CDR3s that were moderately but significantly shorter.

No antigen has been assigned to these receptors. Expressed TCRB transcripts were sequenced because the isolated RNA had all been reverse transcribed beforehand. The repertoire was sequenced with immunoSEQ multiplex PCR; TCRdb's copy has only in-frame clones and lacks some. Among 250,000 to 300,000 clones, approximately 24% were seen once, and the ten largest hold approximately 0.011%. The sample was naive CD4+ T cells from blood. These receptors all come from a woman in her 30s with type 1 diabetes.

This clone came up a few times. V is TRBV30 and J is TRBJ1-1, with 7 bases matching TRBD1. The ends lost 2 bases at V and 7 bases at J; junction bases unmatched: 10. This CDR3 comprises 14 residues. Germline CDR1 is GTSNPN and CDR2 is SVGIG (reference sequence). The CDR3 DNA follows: TGTGCCTGGAGTAACTCAGAGGGGACAGTTGAAGCTTTCTTT. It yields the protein CAWSNSEGTVEAFF.

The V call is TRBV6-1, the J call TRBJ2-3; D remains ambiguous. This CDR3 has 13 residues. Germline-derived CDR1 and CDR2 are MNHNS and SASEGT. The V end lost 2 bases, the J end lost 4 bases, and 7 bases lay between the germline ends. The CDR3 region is CASSEYSPDTQYF. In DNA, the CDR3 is TGTGCCAGCAGTGAATACTCACCAGATACGCAGTATTTT.

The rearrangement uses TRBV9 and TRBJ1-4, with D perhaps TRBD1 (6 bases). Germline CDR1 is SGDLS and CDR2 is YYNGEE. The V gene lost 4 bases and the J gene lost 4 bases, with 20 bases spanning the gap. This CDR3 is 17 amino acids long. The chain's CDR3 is CASSSSPGTQDNEKLFF. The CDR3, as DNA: TGTGCCAGCAGCTCTTCCCCCGGGACACAAGATAATGAAAAACTGTTTTTT.

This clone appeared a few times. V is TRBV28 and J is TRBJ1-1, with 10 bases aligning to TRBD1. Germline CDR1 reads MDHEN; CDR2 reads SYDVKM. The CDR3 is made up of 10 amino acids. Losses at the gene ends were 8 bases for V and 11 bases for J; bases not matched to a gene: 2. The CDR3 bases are TGTGCCAGCGGGGGACAGGGGGCTTTCTTT. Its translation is CASGGQGAFF.

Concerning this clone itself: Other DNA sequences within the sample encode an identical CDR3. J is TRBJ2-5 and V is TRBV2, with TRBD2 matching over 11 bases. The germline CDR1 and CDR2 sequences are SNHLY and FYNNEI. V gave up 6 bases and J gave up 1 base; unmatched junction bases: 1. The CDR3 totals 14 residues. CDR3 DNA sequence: TGTGCCAGCAGGACTAGCGGGACCCAAGAGACCCAGTACTTC. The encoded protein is CASRTSGTQETQYF.

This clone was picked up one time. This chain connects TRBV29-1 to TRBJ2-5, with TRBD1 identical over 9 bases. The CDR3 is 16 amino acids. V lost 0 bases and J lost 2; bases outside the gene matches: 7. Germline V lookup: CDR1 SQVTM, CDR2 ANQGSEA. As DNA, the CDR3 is TGCAGCGTTGAAGACCCCGACAGGGGGGTTCAAGAGACCCAGTACTTC. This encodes CSVEDPDRGVQETQYF.

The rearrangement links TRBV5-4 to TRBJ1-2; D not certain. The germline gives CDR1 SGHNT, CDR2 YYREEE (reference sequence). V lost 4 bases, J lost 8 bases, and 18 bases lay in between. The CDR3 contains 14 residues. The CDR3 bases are TGTGCCAGCAGCCCCGAGCGGTCCTCCGACGGCTACACCTTC. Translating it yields CASSPERSSDGYTF.

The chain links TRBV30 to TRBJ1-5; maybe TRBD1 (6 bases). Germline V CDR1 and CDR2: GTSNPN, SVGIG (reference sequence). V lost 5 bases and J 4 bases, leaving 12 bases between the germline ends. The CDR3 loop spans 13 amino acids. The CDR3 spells CAWADRQNQPQHF. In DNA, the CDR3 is TGTGCCTGGGCCGACAGGCAAAATCAGCCCCAGCATTTT.

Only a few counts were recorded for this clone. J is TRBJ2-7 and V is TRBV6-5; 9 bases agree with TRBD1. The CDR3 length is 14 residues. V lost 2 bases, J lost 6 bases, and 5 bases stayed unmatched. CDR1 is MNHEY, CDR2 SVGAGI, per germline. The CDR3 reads CASSYETGGFEQYF. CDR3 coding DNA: TGTGCCAGCAGTTACGAGACAGGGGGATTCGAGCAGTACTTC.

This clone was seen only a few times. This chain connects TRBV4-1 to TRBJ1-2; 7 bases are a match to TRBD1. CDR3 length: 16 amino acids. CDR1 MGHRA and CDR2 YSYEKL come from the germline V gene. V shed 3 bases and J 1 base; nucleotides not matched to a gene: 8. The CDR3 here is CASSQARTGINYGYTF. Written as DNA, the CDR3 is TGCGCCAGCAGCCAGGCCCGGACAGGAATTAACTATGGCTACACCTTC.

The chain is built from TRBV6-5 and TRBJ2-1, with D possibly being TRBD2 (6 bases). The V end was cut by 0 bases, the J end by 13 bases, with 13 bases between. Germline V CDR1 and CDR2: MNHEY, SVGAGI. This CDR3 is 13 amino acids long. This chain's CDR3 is CASSYSRRENQFF. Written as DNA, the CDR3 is TGTGCCAGCAGTTACTCTCGTCGGGAGAACCAGTTCTTC.

The CDR3 DNA is TGTGCCAGCTCACCCCTGACGGGGAGCAATCAGCCCCAGCATTTT. Its translation is CASSPLTGSNQPQHF. The chain recombines TRBV18 with TRBJ1-5, with unresolved D. Per the germline V gene, CDR1 is KGHSH and CDR2 is LQKENI. Trimming removed 3 bases from V and 1 base from J, with 10 bases in between. The CDR3 contains 15 residues.

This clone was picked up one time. The DNA for the CDR3 is TGCGCCAGCAGCCAAAGCTTGACTAGCGGGATCACAGATACGCAGTATTTT. Its protein product is CASSQSLTSGITDTQYF. This sequence joins TRBV4-1 and TRBJ2-3; 11 nucleotides line up with TRBD2. Germline-derived CDR1 and CDR2 are MGHRA and YSYEKL. This CDR3 is 17 amino acids long. V gave up 2 bases and J gave up 2 bases; unmatched junction bases: 6.

The CDR3 bases are TGTGCCAGCACCTCTCGGGACAGATCCTACGAGCAGTACTTC. Encoded protein: CASTSRDRSYEQYF. The V call is TRBV11-1, the J call TRBJ2-7, with TRBD1 identical over 7 bases. J lost 1 base, V lost 7 bases, and 7 bases had no gene match. The CDR3 covers 14 residues. CDR1 is SGHAT and CDR2 is FQDESV in the germline V gene (reference sequence).

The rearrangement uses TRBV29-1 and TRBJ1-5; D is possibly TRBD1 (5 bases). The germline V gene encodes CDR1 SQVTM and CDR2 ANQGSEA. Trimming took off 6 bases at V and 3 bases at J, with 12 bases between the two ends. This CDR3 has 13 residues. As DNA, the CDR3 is TGCAGCGTGCAGGGAGGGTCCAATCAGCCCCAGCATTTT. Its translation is CSVQGGSNQPQHF.

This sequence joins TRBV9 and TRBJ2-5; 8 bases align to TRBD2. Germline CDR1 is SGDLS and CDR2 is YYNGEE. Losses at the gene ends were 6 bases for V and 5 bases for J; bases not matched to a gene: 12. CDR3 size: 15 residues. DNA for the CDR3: TGTGCCAGCACCCCAGCGGGAGTATTGAGTGAGACCCAGTACTTC. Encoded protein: CASTPAGVLSETQYF.

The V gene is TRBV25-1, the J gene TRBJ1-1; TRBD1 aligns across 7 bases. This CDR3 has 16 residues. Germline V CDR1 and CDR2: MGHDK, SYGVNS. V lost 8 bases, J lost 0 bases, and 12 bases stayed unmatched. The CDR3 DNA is TGTGCCAGCGCCCGCCGGGACAGTAGTATGAACACTGAAGCTTTCTTT. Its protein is CASARRDSSMNTEAFF.

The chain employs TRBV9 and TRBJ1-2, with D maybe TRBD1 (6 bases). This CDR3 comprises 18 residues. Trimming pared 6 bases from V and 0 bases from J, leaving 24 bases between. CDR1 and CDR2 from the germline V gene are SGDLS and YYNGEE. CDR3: CASTPTPGGAIANYGYTF. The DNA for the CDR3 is TGTGCCAGCACCCCGACACCTGGGGGGGCGATAGCTAACTATGGCTACACCTTC.

For the CDR3, the DNA is TGTGCCAGCAGCTTCGGGATCGGGGGAGGGCCTGGCGACGAGCAGTACTTC. Amino acids: CASSFGIGGGPGDEQYF. The chain uses TRBV11-2 and TRBJ2-7, with 7 bases identical to TRBD2. Germline V gives CDR1 SGHAT, CDR2 FQNNGV. CDR3 length equals 17 residues. V lost 3 bases, J lost 5 bases, and 16 bases stayed unmatched.

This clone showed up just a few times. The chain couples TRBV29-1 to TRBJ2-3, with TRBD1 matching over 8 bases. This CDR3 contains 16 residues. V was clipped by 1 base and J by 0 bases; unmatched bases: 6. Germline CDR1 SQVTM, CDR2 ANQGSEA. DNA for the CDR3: TGCAGCGTTGAAGGGCCGCAGGGGGCGAGCACAGATACGCAGTATTTT. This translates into CSVEGPQGASTDTQYF.

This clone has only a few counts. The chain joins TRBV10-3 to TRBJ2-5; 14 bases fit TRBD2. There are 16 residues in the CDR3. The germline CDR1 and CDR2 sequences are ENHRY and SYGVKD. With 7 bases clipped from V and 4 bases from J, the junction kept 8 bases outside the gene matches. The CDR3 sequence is CAIKPGLAGEAETQYF. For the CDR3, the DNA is TGTGCCATCAAACCGGGACTAGCGGGAGAGGCAGAGACCCAGTACTTC.

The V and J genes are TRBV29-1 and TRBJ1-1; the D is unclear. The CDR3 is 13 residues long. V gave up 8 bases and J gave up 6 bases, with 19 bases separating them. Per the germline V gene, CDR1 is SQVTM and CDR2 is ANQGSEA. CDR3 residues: CSSKRSAEPEAFF. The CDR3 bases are TGCAGCTCGAAGAGGTCAGCCGAGCCTGAAGCTTTCTTT.

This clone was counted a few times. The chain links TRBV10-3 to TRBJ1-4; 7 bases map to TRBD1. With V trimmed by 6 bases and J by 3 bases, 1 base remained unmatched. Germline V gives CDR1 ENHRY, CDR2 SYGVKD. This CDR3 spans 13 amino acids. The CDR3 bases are TGTGCCATCAGACAGGGGTCTAATGAAAAACTGTTTTTT. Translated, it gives CAIRQGSNEKLFF.

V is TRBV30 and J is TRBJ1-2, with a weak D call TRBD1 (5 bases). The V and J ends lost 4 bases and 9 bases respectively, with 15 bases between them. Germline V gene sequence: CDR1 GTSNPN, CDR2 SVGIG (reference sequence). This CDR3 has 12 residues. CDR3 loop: CAWTRAGRRYTF. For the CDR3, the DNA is TGTGCCTGGACCAGAGCGGGACGTCGCTACACCTTC.

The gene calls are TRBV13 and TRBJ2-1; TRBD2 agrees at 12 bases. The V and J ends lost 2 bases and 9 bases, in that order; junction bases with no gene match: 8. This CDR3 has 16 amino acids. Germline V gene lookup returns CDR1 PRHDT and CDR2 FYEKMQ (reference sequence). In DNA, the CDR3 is TGTGCCAGCAGCTTACGGCGACTAGCGGGAGCCGGTGAGCAGTTCTTC. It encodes CASSLRRLAGAGEQFF.

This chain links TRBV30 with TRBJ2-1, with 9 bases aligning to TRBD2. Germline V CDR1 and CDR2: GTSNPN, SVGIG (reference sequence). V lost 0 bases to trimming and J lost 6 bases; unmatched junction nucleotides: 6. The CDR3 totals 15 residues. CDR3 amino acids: CAWSVGLAGFNEQFF. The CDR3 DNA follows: TGTGCCTGGAGTGTAGGGCTAGCGGGATTCAATGAGCAGTTCTTC. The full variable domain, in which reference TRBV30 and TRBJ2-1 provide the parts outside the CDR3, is SQTIHQWPATLVQPVGSPLSLECTVEGTSNPNLYWYRQAAGRGLQLLFYSVGIGQISSEVPQNLSASRPQDRQFILSSKKLLLSDSGFYLCAWSVGLAGFNEQFFGPGTRLTVL.

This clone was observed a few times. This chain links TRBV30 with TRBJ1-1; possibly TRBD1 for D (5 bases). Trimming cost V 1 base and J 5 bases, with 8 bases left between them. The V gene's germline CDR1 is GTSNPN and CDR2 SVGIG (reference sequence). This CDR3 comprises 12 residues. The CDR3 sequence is CAWSATVTEAFF. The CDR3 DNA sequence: TGTGCCTGGAGTGCGACAGTAACTGAAGCTTTCTTT.

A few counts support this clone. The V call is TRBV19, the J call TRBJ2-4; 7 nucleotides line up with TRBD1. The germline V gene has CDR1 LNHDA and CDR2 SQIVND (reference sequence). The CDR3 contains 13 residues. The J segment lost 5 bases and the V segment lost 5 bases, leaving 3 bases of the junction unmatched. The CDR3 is CASSQGTENIQYF. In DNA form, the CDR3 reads TGTGCCAGTAGTCAGGGGACAGAAAACATTCAGTACTTC.

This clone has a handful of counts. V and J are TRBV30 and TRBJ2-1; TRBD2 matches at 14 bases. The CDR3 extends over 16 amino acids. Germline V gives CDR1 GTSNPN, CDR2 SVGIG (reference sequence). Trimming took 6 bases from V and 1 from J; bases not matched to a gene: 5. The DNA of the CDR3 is TGTGCCTGTTACGGGACTAGCGGGAGTTCCTACAATGAGCAGTTCTTC. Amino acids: CACYGTSGSSYNEQFF.

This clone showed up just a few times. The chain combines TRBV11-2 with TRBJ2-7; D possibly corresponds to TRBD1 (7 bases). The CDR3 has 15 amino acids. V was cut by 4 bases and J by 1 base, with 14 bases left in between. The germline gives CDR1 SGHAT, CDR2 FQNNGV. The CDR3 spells CASSSLQGTSYEQYF. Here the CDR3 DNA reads TGTGCCAGCAGCTCGTTACAGGGGACTTCCTACGAGCAGTACTTC.